These 26 T cell receptor beta chains originate from one sample sequenced in a study of T cells in Graves' hyperthyroidism and ophthalmopathy (dated by TCRdb to between 2018 and 2021). Library preparation used multiplex PCR. Sequencing relied on an Illumina HiSeq 2000. TCR beta CDR3 regions were amplified from RNA transcripts. The first round of RT-PCR for the TCR CDR3 was performed with the HTBI primer set and the Qiagen OneStep RT-PCR kit. The public reads were reanalyzed by TCRdb: fastp trimming at Q25, MiXCR alignment, in-frame beta chains only. Entries are consolidated by CDR3 protein sequence, retaining the most common genes and DNA. Here the sample has around 600,000 distinct CDR3 sequences; about 45% occur a single time. Together, the top ten hold roughly 6.5% of the sample. Source material: peripheral blood or thyroid tissue (not recorded which). Receptor source: an adult man with Graves' disease, either hyperthyroidism or ophthalmopathy (not recorded which).

This chain uses TRBV7-9 with TRBJ1-2; D is ambiguous. This CDR3 comprises 16 residues. CDR1 and CDR2 (germline): SEHNR, FQNEAQ (reference sequence). V lost 0 bases and J 1 base, leaving 12 bases between the germline ends. CDR3 DNA: TGTGCCAGCAGCTTAGCGCCTAGCCCACTTAACTATGGCTACACCTTC. Its translation is CASSLAPSPLNYGYTF.

The chain is built from TRBV25-1 and TRBJ1-1; 8 bases map to TRBD1. V dropped 6 bases and J dropped 4; count of bases not matched to a gene: 16. There are 17 residues in the CDR3. CDR1 MGHDK and CDR2 SYGVNS come from the germline V gene. CDR3: CASRSQGAPGLGTEAFF. Written as DNA, the CDR3 is TGTGCCAGCAGATCGCAGGGGGCTCCCGGTCTGGGCACTGAAGCTTTCTTT.

V gene TRBV7-9 combines with J gene TRBJ1-1; tentatively, D is TRBD1 (5 bases). The germline V gene has CDR1 SEHNR and CDR2 FQNEAQ (reference sequence). Trimming removed 4 bases from V and 7 bases from J, with 10 bases in between. This CDR3 is 12 amino acids long. The DNA for the CDR3 is TGTGCCAGCAGCTGGAGCGGGGGTGAAGCTTTCTTT. This sequence encodes CASSWSGGEAFF.

There are many counts of this clonotype. The chain employs TRBV7-6 and TRBJ2-6, with a possible D match to TRBD1 (5 bases). Germline V CDR1 and CDR2: SGHVS, FNYEAQ. V dropped 1 base and J dropped 0 bases, with 13 bases sitting between them. The CDR3 is 18 amino acids. This CDR3 reads CASSLEPGRASGANVLTF. DNA of the CDR3: TGTGCCAGCAGCTTAGAACCGGGCAGGGCCTCTGGGGCCAACGTCCTGACTTTC.

There are many counts of this clonotype. The chain joins TRBV24-1 to TRBJ2-5; tentatively, D is TRBD2 (6 bases). V lost 0 bases and J 1 base, leaving 14 bases between the germline ends. CDR1 and CDR2 (germline): KGHDR, SFDVKD. The CDR3 extends over 17 amino acids. The CDR3 loop is CATSDLYKRVGQETQYF. Written as DNA, the CDR3 is TGTGCCACCAGTGATTTGTATAAGCGGGTGGGCCAAGAGACCCAGTACTTC.

This clonotype was seen ten or more times. The genes are TRBV10-1 and TRBJ1-1; the D is unclear. The CDR3 length is 14 residues. Trimming shortened V by 2 bases and J by 0 bases, and 7 bases separated the two germline ends. Germline lookup yields CDR1 WNHNN and CDR2 SYGVQD (reference sequence). CDR3 nucleotide sequence: TGCGCCAGCAGTGAGACGGTAATGAACACTGAAGCTTTCTTT. Translation: CASSETVMNTEAFF.

Remarks on this clonotype: This may stem from a read error, because a much larger clone lies one nucleotide away. The conserved phenylalanine or tryptophan is not found at the CDR3 terminus, so this likely reflects a read error. The V call is TRBV7-9, the J call TRBJ2-7; D unresolved. Germline CDR1 is SEHNR and CDR2 is FQNEAQ (reference sequence). Trimming removed 1 base from V and 5 bases from J, with 9 bases in between. The CDR3 sequence is 13 residues long. CDR3 sequence: CASSLVSVHEQYL. The CDR3 coding sequence is TGTGCCAGCAGCTTAGTGTCAGTCCACGAGCAGTACCTC.

The chain links TRBV9 to TRBJ2-5; 7 positions match TRBD2. The CDR3 runs to 18 residues. From germline, CDR1 is SGDLS and CDR2 YYNGEE. The junction had 19 bases not matched to a gene; V was cut back by 4 bases and J by 4 bases. CDR3 in amino acids: CASSQGSVARGKGETQYF. As DNA, the CDR3 is TGTGCCAGCAGCCAAGGTTCGGTCGCGCGGGGGAAAGGAGAGACCCAGTACTTC.

The V call is TRBV10-2, the J call TRBJ2-6; 12 nucleotides align to TRBD1. CDR1 is WSHSY, CDR2 SAAADI, per germline. Trimming at V came to 9 bases and at J to 4 bases, leaving 4 bases not matched to a gene. There are 15 residues in the CDR3. The CDR3: CASKGTGGGANVLTF. The CDR3 DNA follows: TGCGCCAGTAAGGGGACAGGGGGCGGGGCCAACGTCCTGACTTTC.

This clonotype was seen many times. The chain joins TRBV20-1 to TRBJ2-5, with D perhaps matching TRBD2 (6 bases). Germline CDR1 and CDR2: DFQATT and SNEGSKA (reference sequence). Trimming removed 1 base from V and 5 bases from J, with 8 bases in between. The CDR3 is 12 amino acids. The CDR3 bases are TGCAGTGCTAGAGTAGGGAGGGAGACCCAGTACTTC. Translated: CSARVGRETQYF.

This clonotype was counted at least ten times. This sequence joins TRBV12-3 or TRBV12-4 and TRBJ2-7; D gene uncertain. The CDR3 is 14 residues long. V lost 0 bases to trimming and J lost 4 bases, with 10 bases between them. CDR3 in amino acids: CASSLAGRSYEQYF. CDR3 DNA sequence: TGTGCCAGCAGTTTAGCCGGCAGGTCATACGAGCAGTACTTC.

This chain joins TRBV14 and TRBJ2-5; D is possibly TRBD1 (7 bases). The CDR3 consists of 16 residues. Germline V gives CDR1 SGHDN, CDR2 FVKESK. V lost 0 bases, J lost 2 bases, and 13 bases lay in between. The chain's CDR3 is CASSQELSGGQETQYF. Written as DNA, the CDR3 is TGTGCCAGCAGCCAAGAGTTGTCAGGGGGGCAAGAGACCCAGTACTTC.

The rearrangement uses TRBV12-3 or TRBV12-4 and TRBJ1-3; D is perhaps TRBD1 (5 bases). Trimming shortened V by 2 bases and J by 0 bases, and 11 bases separated the two germline ends. The CDR3 extends over 16 amino acids. The CDR3: CASSLRGMVSGNTIYF. The CDR3 DNA follows: TGTGCCAGCAGTTTAAGGGGCATGGTCTCTGGAAACACCATATATTTT.

The chain couples TRBV7-9 to TRBJ1-1; TRBD1 agrees at 10 bases. Trimming took 6 bases from V and 0 from J; bases not matched to a gene: 19. The CDR3 has 20 residues. Per germline, CDR1 SEHNR and CDR2 FQNEAQ (reference sequence). Here the CDR3 DNA reads TGTGCCAGCAGTCACGACAGGGGGCAATTCCCGTTCGGCATGAACACTGAAGCTTTCTTT. Its protein product is CASSHDRGQFPFGMNTEAFF. Full variable domain (remainder filled in from reference TRBV7-9 and TRBJ1-1): DTGVSQNPRHKITKRGQNVTFRCDPISEHNRLYWYRQTLGQGPEFLTYFQNEAQLEKSRLLSDRFSAERPKGSFSTLEIQRTEQGDSAMYLCASSHDRGQFPFGMNTEAFFGQGTRLTVV.

In this sample, this clonotype turned up a few times. V gene TRBV7-9 combines with J gene TRBJ1-2; TRBD1 matches 8 bases. The CDR3 length is 14 residues. The germline gives CDR1 SEHNR, CDR2 FQNEAQ (reference sequence). Germline trimming cut 5 bases from V and 7 bases from J; bases unmatched to any gene: 9. The CDR3 nucleotides are TGTGCCAGCAGCCAAGTCGGACAGGGATTTGGCTACACCTTC. It is translated as CASSQVGQGFGYTF.

This clonotype occurred many times. V gene TRBV15 combines with J gene TRBJ2-7; a possible D gene is TRBD1 (5 bases). Between the trimmed V and J ends, which lost 3 bases and 1 base, there was a span of 10 bases. This CDR3 is 14 amino acids long. The germline V gene has CDR1 LNHNV and CDR2 YYDKDF (reference sequence). The CDR3 reads CATSSQGDSYEQYF. In DNA, the CDR3 is TGTGCCACCAGCAGTCAGGGTGATTCCTACGAGCAGTACTTC. The full variable domain, rest sourced from reference TRBV15 and TRBJ2-7, is DAMVIQNPRYQVTQFGKPVTLSCSQTLNHNVMYWYQQKSSQAPKLLFHYYDKDFNNEADTPDNFQSRRPNTSFCFLDIRSPGLGDTAMYLCATSSQGDSYEQYFGPGTRLTVT.

The V call is TRBV2, the J call TRBJ1-1, with D uncertain. The length of the CDR3 is 13 residues. Germline-derived CDR1 and CDR2 are SNHLY and FYNNEI. Trimming stripped 5 bases from V and 0 bases from J, with 7 bases between. The CDR3 DNA sequence: TGTGCCAGCAGTTATATGTTGAACACTGAAGCTTTCTTT. Its translation: CASSYMLNTEAFF.

This chain links TRBV6-1 with TRBJ1-5, with 7 positions matching TRBD1. CDR3 length: 14 amino acids. Germline V gene sequence: CDR1 MNHNS, CDR2 SASEGT. V lost 8 bases and J lost 3; bases outside the gene matches: 7. For the CDR3, the DNA is TGTGCCAGCTCTACAGGGGTCGTCAATCAGCCCCAGCATTTT. Its translation is CASSTGVVNQPQHF.

This clonotype was recorded at least ten times. CDR3: CASSSGVDSPLHF. CDR3 nucleotides: TGTGCCAGCAGCTCAGGGGTTGACTCACCCCTCCACTTT. The chain carries TRBV7-9 and TRBJ1-6; a weak D match, TRBD1 (6 bases). Trimming took 4 bases from V and 10 from J, leaving 11 bases between them. There are 13 residues in the CDR3. Germline assignment: CDR1 SEHNR and CDR2 FQNEAQ (reference sequence).

The chain couples TRBV12-3 or TRBV12-4 to TRBJ2-5, with 9 bases aligning to TRBD2. This CDR3 region has 13 residues. The V and J ends lost 7 bases and 9 bases, in that order; junction bases with no gene match: 9. The CDR3 here is CASTRSGSEAQYF. CDR3 coding DNA: TGTGCCAGCACCCGTAGCGGGAGTGAGGCCCAGTACTTC.

The chain employs TRBV12-3 or TRBV12-4 and TRBJ1-4; D is ambiguous. CDR3 length equals 16 residues. The V end was cut by 2 bases, the J end by 0 bases, with 10 bases between. The CDR3 coding sequence is TGTGCCAGCAGTTTAAGAATCGGGCCAACTAATGAAAAACTGTTTTTT. Residues: CASSLRIGPTNEKLFF.

This clonotype was counted many times. V is TRBV19 and J is TRBJ1-6, with unresolved D. Germline V lookup: CDR1 LNHDA, CDR2 SQIVND (reference sequence). This CDR3 is 13 amino acids long. Trimming cost V 3 bases and J 7 bases, with 7 bases left between them. Here the CDR3 DNA reads TGTGCCAGTAGTATTTTCGGCAATTCACCCCTCCACTTT. Its translation is CASSIFGNSPLHF.

As to this clonotype: One junction end does not reproduce the germline sequence, and a read error may be involved. The chain carries TRBV29-1 and TRBJ1-1; possible D gene TRBD1, 5 bases. The CDR3 consists of 12 residues. Germline lookup yields CDR1 SQVTM and CDR2 ANQGSEA. Written as DNA, the CDR3 is TGCAGCGTTGAAAGGGGAGGCACTGAAGCTTCCTTT. This translates into CSVERGGTEASF.

This chain uses TRBV25-1 with TRBJ2-7; 11 bases are shared with TRBD1. The J segment lost 4 bases and the V segment lost 11 bases, leaving 10 bases of the junction unmatched. CDR3 length: 14 amino acids. Germline V lookup: CDR1 MGHDK, CDR2 SYGVNS. CDR3: CAWSVGTGGYEQYF. In DNA form, the CDR3 reads TGTGCCTGGAGTGTTGGGACAGGGGGGTACGAGCAGTACTTC.

This chain uses TRBV11-2 with TRBJ1-2; D is perhaps TRBD1 (5 bases). The CDR3 loop spans 16 amino acids. V lost 5 bases and J 4 bases, leaving 20 bases between the germline ends. CDR1 is SGHAT, CDR2 FQNNGV, per germline. The CDR3 coding sequence is TGTGCCAGCAGCCCCTCCGGGAGGGGCGCTCTCTATGGCTACACCTTC. Amino acid sequence: CASSPSGRGALYGYTF. The variable domain in full, with the rest retrieved from reference TRBV11-2 and TRBJ1-2, is EAGVAQSPRYKIIEKRQSVAFWCNPISGHATLYWYQQILGQGPKLLIQFQNNGVVDDSQLPKDRFSAERLKGVDSTLKIQPAKLEDSAVYLCASSPSGRGALYGYTFGSGTRLTVV.

This clonotype has more than one count but fewer than ten. V is TRBV12-3 or TRBV12-4 and J is TRBJ2-2, with TRBD1 identical over 7 bases. Losses at the gene ends were 7 bases for V and 3 bases for J; bases not matched to a gene: 5. There are 14 residues in the CDR3. The CDR3 sequence is CASTPTGDTGELFF. As DNA, the CDR3 is TGTGCCAGCACCCCTACAGGGGACACCGGGGAGCTGTTTTTT.